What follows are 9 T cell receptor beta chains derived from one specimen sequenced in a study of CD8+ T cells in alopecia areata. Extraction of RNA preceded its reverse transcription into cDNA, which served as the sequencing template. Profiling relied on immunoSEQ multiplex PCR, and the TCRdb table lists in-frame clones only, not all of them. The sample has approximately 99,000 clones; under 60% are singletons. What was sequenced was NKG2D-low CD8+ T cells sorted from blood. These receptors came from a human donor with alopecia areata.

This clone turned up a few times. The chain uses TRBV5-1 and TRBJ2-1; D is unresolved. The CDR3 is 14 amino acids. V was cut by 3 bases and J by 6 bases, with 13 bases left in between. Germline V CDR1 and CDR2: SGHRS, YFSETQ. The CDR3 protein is CASSSTGLGNEQFF. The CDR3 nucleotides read TGCGCCAGCAGCTCAACGGGCCTGGGCAATGAGCAGTTCTTC.

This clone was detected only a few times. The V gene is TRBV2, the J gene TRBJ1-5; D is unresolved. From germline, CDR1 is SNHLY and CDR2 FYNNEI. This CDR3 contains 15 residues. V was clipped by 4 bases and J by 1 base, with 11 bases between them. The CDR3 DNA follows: TGTGCCAGCAGTGTAGAGGGTACAAGCAATCAGCCCCAGCATTTT. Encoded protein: CASSVEGTSNQPQHF. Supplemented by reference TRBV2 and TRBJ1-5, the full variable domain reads EPEVTQTPSHQVTQMGQEVILRCVPISNHLYFYWYRQILGQKVEFLVSFYNNEISEKSEIFDDQFSVERPDGSNFTLKIRSTKLEDSAMYFCASSVEGTSNQPQHFGDGTRLSIL.

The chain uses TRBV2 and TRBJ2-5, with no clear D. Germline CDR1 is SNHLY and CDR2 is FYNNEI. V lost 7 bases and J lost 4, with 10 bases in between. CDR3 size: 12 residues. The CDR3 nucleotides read TGTGCCAGCAAGGGCCGGGTAGAGACCCAGTACTTC. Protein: CASKGRVETQYF. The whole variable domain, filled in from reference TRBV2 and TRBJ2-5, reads EPEVTQTPSHQVTQMGQEVILRCVPISNHLYFYWYRQILGQKVEFLVSFYNNEISEKSEIFDDQFSVERPDGSNFTLKIRSTKLEDSAMYFCASKGRVETQYFGPGTRLLVL.

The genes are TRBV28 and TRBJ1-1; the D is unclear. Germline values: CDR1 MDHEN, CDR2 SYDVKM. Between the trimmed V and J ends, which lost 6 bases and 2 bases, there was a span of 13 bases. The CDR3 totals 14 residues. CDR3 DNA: TGTGCCAGCAGGGGTCTTCCGATTAACACTGAAGCTTTCTTT. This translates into CASRGLPINTEAFF.

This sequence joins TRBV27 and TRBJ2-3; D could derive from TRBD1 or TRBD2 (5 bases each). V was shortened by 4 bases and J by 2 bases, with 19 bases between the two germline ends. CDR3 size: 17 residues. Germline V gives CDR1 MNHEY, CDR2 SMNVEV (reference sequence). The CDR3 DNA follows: TGTGCCAGCAGTTGGAGCGCTGCCGGGGCGATCACAGATACGCAGTATTTT. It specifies CASSWSAAGAITDTQYF.

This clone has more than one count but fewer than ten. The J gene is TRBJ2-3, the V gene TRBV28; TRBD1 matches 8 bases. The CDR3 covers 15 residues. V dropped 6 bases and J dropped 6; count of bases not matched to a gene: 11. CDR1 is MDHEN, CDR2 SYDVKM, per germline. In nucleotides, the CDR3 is TGTGCCAGCAGCCCAGGGACAGGTACCACGGATACGCAGTATTTT. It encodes CASSPGTGTTDTQYF.

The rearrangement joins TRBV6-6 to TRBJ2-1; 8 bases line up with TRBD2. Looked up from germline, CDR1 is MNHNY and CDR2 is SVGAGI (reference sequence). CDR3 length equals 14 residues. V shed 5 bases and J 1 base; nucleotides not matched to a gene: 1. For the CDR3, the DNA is TGTGCCAGCAGTCTAGCGGGTTCCTACAATGAGCAGTTCTTC. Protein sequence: CASSLAGSYNEQFF.

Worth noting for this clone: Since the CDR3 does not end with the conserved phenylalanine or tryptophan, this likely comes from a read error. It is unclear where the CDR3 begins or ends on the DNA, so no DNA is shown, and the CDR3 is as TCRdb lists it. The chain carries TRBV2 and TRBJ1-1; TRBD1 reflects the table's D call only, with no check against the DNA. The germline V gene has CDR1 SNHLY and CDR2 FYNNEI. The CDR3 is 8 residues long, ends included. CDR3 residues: CASKDRPS.

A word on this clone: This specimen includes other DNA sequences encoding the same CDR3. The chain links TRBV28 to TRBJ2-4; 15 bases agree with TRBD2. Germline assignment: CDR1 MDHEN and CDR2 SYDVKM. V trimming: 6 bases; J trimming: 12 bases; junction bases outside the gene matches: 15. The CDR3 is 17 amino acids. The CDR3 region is CASRSTEVGLAGGSQYF. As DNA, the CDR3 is TGTGCCAGCAGAAGCACAGAAGTAGGACTAGCGGGAGGGTCTCAGTACTTC.